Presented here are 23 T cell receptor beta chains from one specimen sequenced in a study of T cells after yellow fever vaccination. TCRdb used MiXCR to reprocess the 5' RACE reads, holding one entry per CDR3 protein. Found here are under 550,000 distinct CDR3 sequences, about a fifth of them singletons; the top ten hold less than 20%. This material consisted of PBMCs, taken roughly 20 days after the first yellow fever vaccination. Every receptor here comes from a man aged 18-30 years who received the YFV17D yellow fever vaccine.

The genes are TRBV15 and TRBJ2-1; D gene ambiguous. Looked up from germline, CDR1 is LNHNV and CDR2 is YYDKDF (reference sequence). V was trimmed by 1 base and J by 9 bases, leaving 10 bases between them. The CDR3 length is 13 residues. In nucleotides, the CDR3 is TGTGCCACCAGCAGAGCCGGGTTAAGTGAGCAGTTCTTC. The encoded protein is CATSRAGLSEQFF.

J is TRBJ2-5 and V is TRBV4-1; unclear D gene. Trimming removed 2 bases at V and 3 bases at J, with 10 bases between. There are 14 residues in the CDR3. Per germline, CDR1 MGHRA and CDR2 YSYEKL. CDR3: CASSQLGGKETQYF. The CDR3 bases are TGCGCCAGCAGCCAATTGGGCGGAAAAGAGACCCAGTACTTC.

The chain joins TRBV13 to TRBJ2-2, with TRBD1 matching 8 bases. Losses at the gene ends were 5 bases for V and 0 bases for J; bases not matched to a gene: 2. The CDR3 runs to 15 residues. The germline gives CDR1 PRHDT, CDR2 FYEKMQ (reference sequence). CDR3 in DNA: TGTGCCAGCAGCGCCAGGGGGCCGAACACCGGGGAGCTGTTTTTT. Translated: CASSARGPNTGELFF.

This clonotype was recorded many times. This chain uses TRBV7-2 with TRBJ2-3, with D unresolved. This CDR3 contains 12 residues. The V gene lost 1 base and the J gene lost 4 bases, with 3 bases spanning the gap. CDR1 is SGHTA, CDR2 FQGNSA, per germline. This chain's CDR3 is CASSLVPDTQYF. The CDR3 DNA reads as TGTGCCAGCAGCTTAGTTCCAGATACGCAGTATTTT.

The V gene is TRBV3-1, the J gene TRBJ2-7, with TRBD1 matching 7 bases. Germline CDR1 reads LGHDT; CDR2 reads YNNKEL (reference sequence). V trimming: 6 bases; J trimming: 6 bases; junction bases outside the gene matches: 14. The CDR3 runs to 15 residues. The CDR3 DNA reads TGTGCCAGCAGTTCCAATGGGGGACAGCTGGGCGAGCAGTACTTC. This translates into CASSSNGGQLGEQYF.

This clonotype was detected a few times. The CDR3 is CASSQRGASTDTQYF. The CDR3 DNA reads TGTGCCAGCAGCCAGCGGGGGGCCTCCACAGATACGCAGTATTTT. The chain joins TRBV7-2 to TRBJ2-3; the match to TRBD2 covers 9 bases. Unmatched junction bases numbered 5, after V lost 5 bases and J lost 2 bases. The germline gives CDR1 SGHTA, CDR2 FQGNSA. The CDR3 runs to 15 residues. Variable domain in full (rest from reference TRBV7-2 and TRBJ2-3): GAGVSQSPSNKVTEKGKDVELRCDPISGHTALYWYRQSLGQGLEFLIYFQGNSAPDKSGLPSDRFSAERTGGSVSTLTIQRTQQEDSAVYLCASSQRGASTDTQYFGPGTRLTVL.

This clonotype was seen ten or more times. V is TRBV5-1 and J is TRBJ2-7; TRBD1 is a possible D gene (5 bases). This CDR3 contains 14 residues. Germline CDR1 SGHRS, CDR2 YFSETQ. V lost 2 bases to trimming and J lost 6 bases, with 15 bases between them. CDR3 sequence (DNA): TGCGCCAGCAGCTTTCAGCAGGGATCGGGCGAGCAGTACTTC. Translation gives CASSFQQGSGEQYF.

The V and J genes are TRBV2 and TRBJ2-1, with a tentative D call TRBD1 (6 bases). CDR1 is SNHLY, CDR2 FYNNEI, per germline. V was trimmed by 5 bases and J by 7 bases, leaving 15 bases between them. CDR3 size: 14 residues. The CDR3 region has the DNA TGTGCCAGCAGTCCTTGGGGCAGGGGAAATGAGCAGTTCTTC. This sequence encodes CASSPWGRGNEQFF.

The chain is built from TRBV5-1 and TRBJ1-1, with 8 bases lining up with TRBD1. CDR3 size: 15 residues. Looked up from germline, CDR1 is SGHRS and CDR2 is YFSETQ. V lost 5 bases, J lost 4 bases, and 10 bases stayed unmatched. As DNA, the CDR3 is TGCGCCAGCAGGGTCGCCGGGACAGGAGTCACTGAAGCTTTCTTT. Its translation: CASRVAGTGVTEAFF.

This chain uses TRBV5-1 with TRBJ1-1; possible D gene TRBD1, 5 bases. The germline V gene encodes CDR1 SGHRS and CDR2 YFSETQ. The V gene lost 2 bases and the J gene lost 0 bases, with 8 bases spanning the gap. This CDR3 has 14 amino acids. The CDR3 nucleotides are TGCGCCAGCAGCTTTTACAGGATGAACACTGAAGCTTTCTTT. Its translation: CASSFYRMNTEAFF.

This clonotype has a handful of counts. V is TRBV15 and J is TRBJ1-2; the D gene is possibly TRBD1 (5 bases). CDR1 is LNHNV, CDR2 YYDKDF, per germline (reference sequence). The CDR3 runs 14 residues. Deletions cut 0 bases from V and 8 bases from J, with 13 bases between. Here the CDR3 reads CATSRDPQGRGYTF. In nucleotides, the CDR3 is TGTGCCACCAGCAGAGATCCGCAGGGTCGAGGCTACACCTTC.

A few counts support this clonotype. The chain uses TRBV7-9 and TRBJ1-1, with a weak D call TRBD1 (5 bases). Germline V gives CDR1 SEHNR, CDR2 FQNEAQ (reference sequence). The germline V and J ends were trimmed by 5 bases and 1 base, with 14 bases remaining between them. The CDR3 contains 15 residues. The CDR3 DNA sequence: TGTGCCAGCAGCCTCCGGAGCGGGGGGAACACTGAAGCTTTCTTT. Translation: CASSLRSGGNTEAFF.

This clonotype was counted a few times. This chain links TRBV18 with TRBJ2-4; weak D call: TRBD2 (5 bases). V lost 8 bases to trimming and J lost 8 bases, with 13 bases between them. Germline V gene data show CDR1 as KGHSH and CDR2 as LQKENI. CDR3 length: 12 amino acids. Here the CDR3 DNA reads TGTGCCAGCGCGACCAGGCGGGACATTCAGTACTTC. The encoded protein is CASATRRDIQYF. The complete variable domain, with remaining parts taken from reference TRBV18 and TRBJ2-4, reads NAGVMQNPRHLVRRRGQEARLRCSPMKGHSHVYWYRQLPEEGLKFMVYLQKENIIDESGMPKERFSAEFPKEGPSILRIQQVVRGDSAAYFCASATRRDIQYFGAGTRLSVL.

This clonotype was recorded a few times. In DNA, the CDR3 is TGTGCCAGCAGTTCCACAGGGGGTATTAAGGGCACAGATACGCAGTATTTT. Encoded protein: CASSSTGGIKGTDTQYF. The chain joins TRBV12-3 or TRBV12-4 to TRBJ2-3; 8 positions match TRBD1. The CDR3 runs 17 residues. J gave up 1 base and V 4 bases, and 10 bases lay outside the gene matches.

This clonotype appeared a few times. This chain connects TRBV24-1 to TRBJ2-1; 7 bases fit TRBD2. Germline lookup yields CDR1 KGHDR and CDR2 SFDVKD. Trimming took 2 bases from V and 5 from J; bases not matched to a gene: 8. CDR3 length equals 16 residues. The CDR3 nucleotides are TGTGCCACCAGTGATTATGGCCGGGGAGGGGACAATGAGCAGTTCTTC. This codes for CATSDYGRGGDNEQFF.

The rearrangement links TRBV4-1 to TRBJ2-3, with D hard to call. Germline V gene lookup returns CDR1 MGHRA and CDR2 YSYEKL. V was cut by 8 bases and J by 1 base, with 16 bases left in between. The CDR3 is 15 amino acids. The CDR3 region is CASQPSIQGTDTQYF. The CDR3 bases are TGCGCCAGCCAGCCATCCATTCAGGGCACAGATACGCAGTATTTT.

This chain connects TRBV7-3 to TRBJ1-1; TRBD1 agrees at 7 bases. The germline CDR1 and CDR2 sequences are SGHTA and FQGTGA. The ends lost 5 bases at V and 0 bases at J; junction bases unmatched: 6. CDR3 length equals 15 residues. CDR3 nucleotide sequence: TGTGCCAGCAGCCACTCCGGGACAGTGAACACTGAAGCTTTCTTT. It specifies CASSHSGTVNTEAFF. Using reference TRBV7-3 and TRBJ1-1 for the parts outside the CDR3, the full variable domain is GAGVSQTPSNKVTEKGKYVELRCDPISGHTALYWYRQSLGQGPEFLIYFQGTGAADDSGLPNDRFFAVRPEGSVSTLKIQRTERGDSAVYLCASSHSGTVNTEAFFGQGTRLTVV.

The CDR3, as DNA: TGTGCCAGCAGCTTGAGCGGGGCCCTTCTTGAAGATACGCAGTATTTT. This encodes CASSLSGALLEDTQYF. The V call is TRBV7-3, the J call TRBJ2-3, with 7 bases aligning to TRBD2. The germline CDR1 and CDR2 sequences are SGHTA and FQGTGA. The CDR3 covers 16 residues. The ends lost 3 bases at V and 5 bases at J; junction bases unmatched: 11.

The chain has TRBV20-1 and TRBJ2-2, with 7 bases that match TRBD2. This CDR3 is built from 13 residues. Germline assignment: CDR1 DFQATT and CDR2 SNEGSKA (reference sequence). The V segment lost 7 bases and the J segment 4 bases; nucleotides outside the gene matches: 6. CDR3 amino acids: CSVWGGVTGELFF. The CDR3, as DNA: TGCAGTGTGTGGGGGGGAGTCACCGGGGAGCTGTTTTTT.

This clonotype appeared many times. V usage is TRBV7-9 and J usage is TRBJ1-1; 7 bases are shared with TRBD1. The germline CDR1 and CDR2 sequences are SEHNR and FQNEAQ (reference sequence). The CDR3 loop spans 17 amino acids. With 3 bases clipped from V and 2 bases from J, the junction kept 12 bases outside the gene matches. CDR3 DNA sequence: TGTGCCAGCAGCTTTCGTATGGGACAGTCCCTAAACACTGAAGCTTTCTTT. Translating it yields CASSFRMGQSLNTEAFF. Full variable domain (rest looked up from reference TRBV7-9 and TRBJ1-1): DTGVSQNPRHKITKRGQNVTFRCDPISEHNRLYWYRQTLGQGPEFLTYFQNEAQLEKSRLLSDRFSAERPKGSFSTLEIQRTEQGDSAMYLCASSFRMGQSLNTEAFFGQGTRLTVV.

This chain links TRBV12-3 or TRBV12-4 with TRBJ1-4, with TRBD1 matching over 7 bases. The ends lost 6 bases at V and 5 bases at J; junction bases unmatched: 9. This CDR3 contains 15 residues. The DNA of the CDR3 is TGTGCCAGCAGCTTGTCCGAGACAGGGAATGAAAAACTGTTTTTT. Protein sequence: CASSLSETGNEKLFF.

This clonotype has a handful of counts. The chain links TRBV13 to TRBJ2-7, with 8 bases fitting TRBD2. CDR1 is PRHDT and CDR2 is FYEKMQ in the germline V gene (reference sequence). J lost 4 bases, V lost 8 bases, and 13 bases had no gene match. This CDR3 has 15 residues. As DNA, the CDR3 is TGTGCCAGCGGAAACGCAGCGGGGGCCCCTTACGAGCAGTACTTC. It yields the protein CASGNAAGAPYEQYF.

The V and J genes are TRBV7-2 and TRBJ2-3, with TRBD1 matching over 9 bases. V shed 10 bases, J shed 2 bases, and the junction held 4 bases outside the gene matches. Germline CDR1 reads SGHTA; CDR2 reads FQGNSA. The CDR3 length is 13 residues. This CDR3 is CATGTGLTDTQYF. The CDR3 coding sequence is TGTGCCACCGGGACAGGGCTCACAGATACGCAGTATTTT.